A single sample is the source of the 10 T cell receptor beta chains below, sequenced in a study of blood T cells in healthy people across ages. Combining a sample-barcoded 5' primer with a J-beta primer mix, a second PCR ran for about 6 to 12 cycles. From the 5' RACE reads, TCRdb called clonotypes with MiXCR, one entry per CDR3 protein. The profile shows over 1,300,000 distinct CDR3 sequences, almost 60% of them singletons. Sequencing was performed on blood. The receptors come from a man between 18 and 35 years old in good health.

This rearrangement joins TRBV7-9 to TRBJ2-7; the D gene is possibly TRBD1 (6 bases). Germline CDR1 reads SEHNR; CDR2 reads FQNEAQ (reference sequence). V lost 4 bases, J lost 4 bases, and 17 bases lay in between. This CDR3 has 15 amino acids. The CDR3, as DNA: TGTGCCAGCAGCTCGGGGTCCCGGGACATTTACGAGCAGTACTTC. Residues: CASSSGSRDIYEQYF.

The chain joins TRBV7-8 to TRBJ1-4; D gene ambiguous. Germline values: CDR1 SGHVS, CDR2 FQNEAQ. The CDR3 sequence is 13 residues long. Trimming cost V 0 bases and J 8 bases, with 7 bases left between them. This chain's CDR3 is CASSLAGREKLFF. The CDR3, as DNA: TGTGCCAGCAGCTTAGCTGGCAGGGAAAAACTGTTTTTT. Variable domain in full (rest from reference TRBV7-8 and TRBJ1-4): GAGVSQSPRYKVAKRGQDVALRCDPISGHVSLFWYQQALGQGPEFLTYFQNEAQLDKSGLPSDRFFAERPEGSVSTLKIQRTQQEDSAVYLCASSLAGREKLFFGSGTQLSVL.

This clonotype has more than one count but fewer than ten. V gene TRBV12-3 or TRBV12-4 combines with J gene TRBJ2-1; 14 bases are a match to TRBD2. The CDR3 extends over 15 amino acids. V gave up 7 bases and J gave up 2 bases; unmatched junction bases: 1. Written as DNA, the CDR3 is TGTGCCAGCACGACTAGCGGGGGGGCCTACAATGAGCAGTTCTTC. As protein: CASTTSGGAYNEQFF.

The chain couples TRBV12-3 or TRBV12-4 to TRBJ1-5; 7 bases fit TRBD1. The CDR3 length is 18 residues. With 4 bases clipped from V and 1 base from J, the junction kept 13 bases outside the gene matches. The CDR3: CASSSPGGTGGSNQPQHF. In DNA, the CDR3 is TGTGCCAGCAGTTCTCCAGGGGGAACGGGTGGAAGCAATCAGCCCCAGCATTTT.

The chain links TRBV20-1 to TRBJ2-1; 8 nucleotides align to TRBD2. Per the germline V gene, CDR1 is DFQATT and CDR2 is SNEGSKA (reference sequence). The CDR3 has 16 amino acids. The trim removed 3 bases at V and 3 bases at J, leaving 10 bases unmatched. CDR3 in amino acids: CSARDLSGSRYNEQFF. In nucleotides, the CDR3 is TGCAGTGCTAGGGACCTGAGCGGGAGTCGCTACAATGAGCAGTTCTTC.

This chain links TRBV24-1 with TRBJ2-3, with 8 bases matching TRBD1. This CDR3 contains 15 residues. The germline V gene has CDR1 KGHDR and CDR2 SFDVKD. Trimming removed 5 bases from V and 4 bases from J; junction bases left unmatched: 7. CDR3 loop: CATSGRTGLSDTQYF. In DNA, the CDR3 is TGTGCCACCAGTGGTAGGACAGGGTTATCAGATACGCAGTATTTT.

This rearrangement joins TRBV5-1 to TRBJ2-1; D possibly matches TRBD1 or TRBD2 (6 bases each). This CDR3 contains 16 residues. Germline V gene data show CDR1 as SGHRS and CDR2 as YFSETQ. The V gene lost 4 bases and the J gene lost 8 bases, with 22 bases spanning the gap. CDR3 sequence reads: CASSRGTQGLWDEQFF. The CDR3, as DNA: TGCGCCAGCAGCAGGGGGACTCAAGGCCTATGGGATGAGCAGTTCTTC.

Regarding this clonotype: A junction end diverges from the germline sequence, so it may reflect a read error. V and J are TRBV7-8 and TRBJ2-2; D is perhaps TRBD1 (5 bases). This CDR3 is 17 amino acids long. Germline CDR1 is SGHVS and CDR2 is FQNEAQ. CDR3 sequence (DNA): TGTACCAGCAGCCCCCGGCTCGACAGAGCGAACACCGGGGAGCTGTTTTTT. This codes for CTSSPRLDRANTGELFF. Combining the CDR3 with reference TRBV7-8 and TRBJ2-2 gives the whole variable domain GAGVSQSPRYKVAKRGQDVALRCDPISGHVSLFWYQQALGQGPEFLTYFQNEAQLDKSGLPSDRFFAERPEGSVSTLKIQRTQQEDSAVYLCTSSPRLDRANTGELFFGEGSRLTVL.

The chain employs TRBV7-2 and TRBJ2-1; 7 bases are shared with TRBD1. Germline V gives CDR1 SGHTA, CDR2 FQGNSA. Trimming cost V 5 bases and J 0 bases; bases outside gene matches: 7. The CDR3 has 16 residues. The CDR3 nucleotides read TGTGCCAGCAGCGTACCGGGACAGAGCTCCTACAATGAGCAGTTCTTC. Amino acids: CASSVPGQSSYNEQFF.

The chain carries TRBV6-6 and TRBJ2-4, with a possible D match to TRBD1 (6 bases). CDR1 MNHNY and CDR2 SVGAGI come from the germline V gene (reference sequence). V gave up 6 bases and J gave up 1 base, with 10 bases separating them. The CDR3 runs 14 residues. CDR3 DNA: TGTGCCAGCAGAAGGACAGAGGCCAAAAACATTCAGTACTTC. Its protein is CASRRTEAKNIQYF.